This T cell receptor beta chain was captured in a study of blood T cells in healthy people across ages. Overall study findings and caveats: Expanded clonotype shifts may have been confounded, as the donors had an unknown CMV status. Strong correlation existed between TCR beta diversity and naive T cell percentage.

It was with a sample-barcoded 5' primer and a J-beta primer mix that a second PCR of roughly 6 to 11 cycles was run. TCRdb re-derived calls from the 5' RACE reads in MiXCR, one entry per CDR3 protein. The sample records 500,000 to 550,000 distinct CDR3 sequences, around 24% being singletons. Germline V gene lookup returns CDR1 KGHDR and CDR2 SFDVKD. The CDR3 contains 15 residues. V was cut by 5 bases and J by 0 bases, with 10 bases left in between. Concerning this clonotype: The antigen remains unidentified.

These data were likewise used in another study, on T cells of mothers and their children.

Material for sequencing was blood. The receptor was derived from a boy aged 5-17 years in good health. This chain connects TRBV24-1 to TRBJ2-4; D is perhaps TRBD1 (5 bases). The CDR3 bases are TGTGCCACCAGTGTTAAGGGGCTAGCCAAAAACATTCAGTACTTC. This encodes CATSVKGLAKNIQYF.